This T cell receptor beta chain appears in the sequencing data of a study of radiotherapy plus CTLA-4 blockade in lung cancer. Background on the study: With around 30% of patients having disease control, objective responses were seen in approximately 18%.

Study-level findings and limits: Interferon-beta and early blood T cell clone dynamics reportedly predicted response best. Radiotherapy with ipilimumab was followed by blood expansion of tumor-derived clones.

Focal radiation plus CTLA-4 blockade with ipilimumab was given to patients with chemo-refractory metastatic non-small-cell lung cancer. Concerning this clone itself: Its antigen is as yet unknown.

The germline V gene encodes CDR1 MGHRA and CDR2 YSYEKL. Trimming cost V 0 bases and J 6 bases; bases outside gene matches: 10. The CDR3 sequence is 16 residues long. TCRdb's table, derived via immunoSEQ multiplex PCR, lists solely in-frame clones and lacks some. The repertoire holds 95,000 to 150,000 clones, with over 80% as singletons. The sample consisted of peripheral blood, taken from a patient treated with radiotherapy plus ipilimumab. This chain uses TRBV4-1 with TRBJ2-7; 8 positions agree with TRBD2. This clonotype was obtained from a human donor with non-small cell lung cancer that progressed on radiotherapy plus ipilimumab. CDR3 sequence: CASSQDLNSGIAEQYF. In nucleotides, the CDR3 is TGCGCCAGCAGCCAAGATCTTAATAGCGGGATAGCCGAGCAGTACTTC.